These 6 T cell receptor beta chains were sequenced from one sample in a study of blood T cell repertoires in COVID-19. The protocol was immunoSEQ multiplex PCR, while the TCRdb copy is restricted to in-frame clones and leaves out a portion. The table has 150,000 to 200,000 clones, around 87% seen once. The sequencing input was peripheral blood. The receptors were sampled from a woman over 75 with COVID-19, enrolled during active disease.

The chain has TRBV2 and TRBJ2-7; 7 nucleotides match TRBD1. The V gene end was trimmed by 6 bases and the J gene end by 3 bases; junction bases not matched to a gene: 11. The CDR3 is 15 residues long. CDR1 and CDR2 (germline): SNHLY, FYNNEI. The DNA for the CDR3 is TGTGCCAGCAGGAGGGGACAGAACAATCTCTACGAGCAGTACTTC. The encoded protein is CASRRGQNNLYEQYF.

V gene TRBV15 combines with J gene TRBJ1-2, with 8 bases identical to TRBD1. CDR1 and CDR2 (germline): LNHNV, YYDKDF (reference sequence). With 3 bases clipped from V and 7 bases from J, the junction kept 4 bases outside the gene matches. The CDR3 loop spans 13 amino acids. The CDR3 nucleotides are TGTGCCACCAGCAGGGACAGGGTAGCTGGCTACACCTTC. It is translated as CATSRDRVAGYTF.

J is TRBJ2-3 and V is TRBV19, with 7 bases that match TRBD2. CDR3 size: 14 residues. V shed 3 bases, J shed 5 bases, and the junction held 5 bases outside the gene matches. Germline CDR1 and CDR2: LNHDA and SQIVND (reference sequence). The CDR3 reads CASSMRGIGDTQYF. CDR3 sequence (DNA): TGTGCCAGTAGTATGCGGGGGATCGGAGATACGCAGTATTTT.

The J gene is TRBJ1-1, the V gene TRBV7-9, with D possibly TRBD1 on 5 matching bases. V was trimmed by 5 bases and J by 1 base, leaving 14 bases between them. The CDR3 extends over 15 amino acids. Germline V gives CDR1 SEHNR, CDR2 FQNEAQ (reference sequence). The CDR3 coding sequence is TGTGCCAGCAGCGCCCGACAGCCACCGAACACTGAAGCTTTCTTT. It translates to CASSARQPPNTEAFF.

V usage is TRBV7-3 and J usage is TRBJ2-3, with 7 bases aligning to TRBD2. Germline CDR1 reads SGHTA; CDR2 reads FQGTGA. The CDR3 is 17 amino acids. Trimming at V came to 2 bases and at J to 4 bases, leaving 12 bases not matched to a gene. The CDR3 nucleotides read TGTGCCAGCAGCTTACGCCAGCGAAGGGGAGGGTCAGATACGCAGTATTTT. It specifies CASSLRQRRGGSDTQYF.

V usage is TRBV3-1 (or the pseudogene TRBV3-2) and J usage is TRBJ1-2; D ambiguous. CDR3 length equals 13 residues. V was pared by 2 bases and J by 7 bases, with 11 bases between. From germline, CDR1 is LGHDT and CDR2 YNNKEL (reference sequence). In nucleotides, the CDR3 is TGTGCCAGCAGCCAAATGGGAGAGTTTGGCTACACCTTC. Translated, it gives CASSQMGEFGYTF.